Listed below are T cell receptor beta chains from one sample, sequenced in a study of cytomegalovirus exposure and HLA in healthy donors. TCRdb keeps only in-frame clones here, not all; method: immunoSEQ multiplex PCR. The sample lists approximately 120,000 clones, roughly 70% occurring once. The sample consisted of PBMCs. The receptors derive from a woman between 70 and 85 years old in good health and CMV-seropositive. CDR3s include the opening cysteine and the closing phenylalanine or tryptophan. D genes are given only for firm matches. Some rows mark clone size as missing; the rest say once, few, many or name a class of expanded clone.

v_call: TRBV2; j_call: TRBJ2-7; clone_size: .; d_call: TRBD2; cdr3_aa: CASSLAGTSGAYEQYF; cdr3_nt: TGTGCCAGCAGCCTAGCCGGGACTAGCGGGGCCTACGAGCAGTACTTC
v_call: TRBV19; j_call: TRBJ1-3; clone_size: .; d_call: TRBD1; cdr3_aa: CASSLGLPGQSLSGNTIYF; cdr3_nt: TGTGCCAGTAGTCTAGGTCTTCCGGGACAGTCCCTCTCTGGAAACACCATATATTTT
v_call: TRBV4-2; j_call: TRBJ2-5; clone_size: few; d_call: TRBD2; cdr3_aa: CASSHLSGGIQETQYF; cdr3_nt: TGTGCCAGCAGCCATTTGAGCGGGGGGATTCAAGAGACCCAGTACTTC
v_call: TRBV28; j_call: TRBJ1-3; clone_size: few; d_call: .; cdr3_aa: CASSLSRVPNSSGNTIYF; cdr3_nt: TGTGCCAGCAGTTTATCCCGGGTCCCGAATTCCTCTGGAAACACCATATATTTT
v_call: TRBV18; j_call: TRBJ2-3; clone_size: .; d_call: .; cdr3_aa: CASSLAGGDTQYF; cdr3_nt: TGTGCCAGCTCACTAGCCGGGGGAGATACGCAGTATTTT
v_call: TRBV15; j_call: TRBJ2-1; clone_size: .; d_call: TRBD1; cdr3_aa: CATSRTGSYNEQFF; cdr3_nt: TGTGCCACCAGTAGGACAGGCAGCTACAATGAGCAGTTCTTC
v_call: TRBV5-1; j_call: TRBJ1-1; clone_size: .; d_call: .; cdr3_aa: CASSTGGTEAFF; cdr3_nt: TGCGCCAGCAGCACCGGGGGGACTGAAGCTTTCTTT
v_call: TRBV9; j_call: TRBJ2-5; clone_size: .; d_call: TRBD1; cdr3_aa: CASSVGDRRAGMETQYF; cdr3_nt: TGTGCCAGCAGCGTAGGGGACAGGCGTGCTGGTATGGAGACCCAGTACTTC
v_call: TRBV6-5; j_call: TRBJ1-3; clone_size: .; d_call: .; cdr3_aa: CASSYQGYSGNTIYF; cdr3_nt: TGTGCCAGCAGTTATCAGGGCTACTCTGGAAACACCATATATTTT
v_call: TRBV7-2; j_call: TRBJ2-7; clone_size: few; d_call: .; cdr3_aa: CASSPGPRGGAYEQYF; cdr3_nt: TGTGCCAGCAGCCCGGGTCCGAGGGGGGGCGCCTACGAGCAGTACTTC
v_call: TRBV7-8; j_call: TRBJ1-5; clone_size: .; d_call: .; cdr3_aa: CASRPGEGFSNQPQHF; cdr3_nt: TGTGCCAGCAGACCAGGGGAAGGGTTTAGCAATCAGCCCCAGCATTTT
v_call: TRBV10-3; j_call: TRBJ2-5; clone_size: .; d_call: TRBD1; cdr3_aa: CAISEGGQAQETQYF; cdr3_nt: TGTGCCATCAGTGAGGGGGGACAGGCACAAGAGACCCAGTACTTC
v_call: TRBV29-1; j_call: TRBJ1-1; clone_size: once; d_call: .; cdr3_aa: CSVGVGGHTEAFF; cdr3_nt: TGCAGCGTTGGGGTAGGGGGACACACTGAAGCTTTCTTT
v_call: TRBV6-6; j_call: TRBJ2-3; clone_size: .; d_call: .; cdr3_aa: CASSGPTDTQYF; cdr3_nt: TGTGCCAGCAGTGGGCCGACAGATACGCAGTATTTT
v_call: TRBV25-1; j_call: TRBJ1-6; clone_size: .; d_call: .; cdr3_aa: CASRLTGNSPLHF; cdr3_nt: TGTGCCAGCAGACTCACAGGGAATTCACCCCTCCACTTT
v_call: TRBV7-9; j_call: TRBJ1-2; clone_size: .; d_call: TRBD1; cdr3_aa: CASRLGQGRGYTF; cdr3_nt: TGTGCCAGCAGACTGGGACAGGGAAGAGGCTACACCTTC
v_call: TRBV4-1; j_call: TRBJ2-1; clone_size: few; d_call: TRBD1; cdr3_aa: CASSPPRQGGSYNEQFF; cdr3_nt: TGCGCCAGCAGCCCTCCAAGACAGGGTGGCTCCTACAATGAGCAGTTCTTC
v_call: TRBV27; j_call: TRBJ2-2; clone_size: .; d_call: .; cdr3_aa: CASTRGGGVNTGELFF; cdr3_nt: TGTGCCAGCACCCGGGGAGGGGGGGTTAACACCGGGGAGCTGTTTTTT
v_call: TRBV10-3; j_call: TRBJ1-1; clone_size: .; d_call: .; cdr3_aa: CAISELGGFNTEAFF; cdr3_nt: TGTGCCATCAGTGAGTTGGGGGGGTTCAACACTGAAGCTTTCTTT
v_call: TRBV5-8; j_call: TRBJ2-2; clone_size: .; d_call: .; cdr3_aa: CASSPQTNLNTGELFF; cdr3_nt: TGTGCCAGCAGCCCCCAAACTAACTTGAACACCGGGGAGCTGTTTTTT
v_call: TRBV6-5; j_call: TRBJ2-7; clone_size: .; d_call: TRBD1; cdr3_aa: CASFPSGTGGSEQYF; cdr3_nt: TGTGCCAGCTTTCCCTCCGGGACAGGGGGCTCCGAGCAGTACTTC
v_call: TRBV30; j_call: TRBJ1-1; clone_size: .; d_call: .; cdr3_aa: CASQRQGNTEAFF; cdr3_nt: TGTGCCTCTCAGAGGCAGGGAAATACTGAAGCTTTCTTT
v_call: TRBV10-3; j_call: TRBJ1-2; clone_size: few; d_call: .; cdr3_aa: CAIALGGPATGHGYTF; cdr3_nt: TGTGCCATAGCTTTGGGGGGTCCCGCGACCGGTCACGGCTACACCTTC
v_call: TRBV6-5; j_call: TRBJ2-7; clone_size: .; d_call: .; cdr3_aa: CASTPPGADSYEQYF; cdr3_nt: TGTGCCAGCACCCCCCCCGGTGCGGACTCCTACGAGCAGTACTTC
v_call: TRBV11-2; j_call: TRBJ2-7; clone_size: .; d_call: .; cdr3_aa: CASSLSGVYEQYF; cdr3_nt: TGTGCCAGCAGCTTGTCGGGGGTCTACGAGCAGTACTTC
v_call: TRBV6-1; j_call: TRBJ2-7; clone_size: .; d_call: TRBD2; cdr3_aa: CASSVLADLSYEQYF; cdr3_nt: TGTGCCAGCAGCGTACTAGCGGACCTCTCCTACGAGCAGTACTTC
v_call: TRBV25-1; j_call: TRBJ1-6; clone_size: .; d_call: .; cdr3_aa: CASSPQGLYNSPLHF; cdr3_nt: TGTGCCAGCAGTCCCCAGGGACTCTATAATTCACCCCTCCACTTT
v_call: TRBV30; j_call: TRBJ2-1; clone_size: .; d_call: .; cdr3_aa: CAWIYHNEQFF; cdr3_nt: TGTGCCTGGATCTACCACAATGAGCAGTTCTTC
v_call: TRBV6-1; j_call: TRBJ1-2; clone_size: .; d_call: .; cdr3_aa: CASSEAGANHYGYTF; cdr3_nt: TGTGCCAGCAGTGAAGCAGGGGCGAACCACTATGGCTACACCTTC
v_call: TRBV10-3; j_call: TRBJ1-1; clone_size: .; d_call: .; cdr3_aa: CAISEDTPNTEAFF; cdr3_nt: TGTGCCATCAGCGAAGACACCCCGAACACTGAAGCTTTCTTT
v_call: TRBV11-2; j_call: TRBJ1-1; clone_size: .; d_call: .; cdr3_aa: CASSPRLDTNTEAFF; cdr3_nt: TGTGCCAGCAGTCCTCGGTTGGACACGAACACTGAAGCTTTCTTT
v_call: TRBV30; j_call: TRBJ2-1; clone_size: once; d_call: TRBD1; cdr3_aa: CASGTGNINEQFF; cdr3_nt: TGTGCCTCAGGGACAGGGAATATCAATGAGCAGTTCTTC
v_call: TRBV9; j_call: TRBJ2-5; clone_size: .; d_call: .; cdr3_aa: CASSVGGSGGGETQYF; cdr3_nt: TGTGCCAGCAGCGTAGGGGGTAGCGGTGGGGGAGAGACCCAGTACTTC
v_call: TRBV7-2; j_call: TRBJ2-5; clone_size: .; d_call: .; cdr3_aa: CASRTGETQYF; cdr3_nt: TGTGCCAGCAGAACCGGGGAGACCCAGTACTTC
v_call: TRBV6-5; j_call: TRBJ2-7; clone_size: few; d_call: .; cdr3_aa: CASSVTAAYEQYF; cdr3_nt: TGTGCCAGCAGCGTAACAGCCGCCTACGAGCAGTACTTC
v_call: TRBV6-1; j_call: TRBJ2-2; clone_size: .; d_call: .; cdr3_aa: CASRNTVVNTGELFF; cdr3_nt: TGTGCCAGCAGGAATACTGTTGTGAACACCGGGGAGCTGTTTTTT
v_call: TRBV4-1; j_call: TRBJ2-3; clone_size: .; d_call: TRBD2; cdr3_aa: CASSLRGSGEITDTQYF; cdr3_nt: TGCGCCAGCAGCCTTCGGGGTAGCGGGGAAATCACAGATACGCAGTATTTT
v_call: TRBV30; j_call: TRBJ2-3; clone_size: .; d_call: TRBD2; cdr3_aa: CAWSQGSSGSTSTDTQYF; cdr3_nt: TGTGCCTGGAGCCAAGGGTCTAGCGGGAGTACTAGCACAGATACGCAGTATTTT
v_call: TRBV18; j_call: TRBJ1-1; clone_size: .; d_call: TRBD1; cdr3_aa: CASSPSTGDPTEAFF; cdr3_nt: TGTGCCAGCTCACCATCGACAGGGGATCCCACTGAAGCTTTCTTT
v_call: TRBV6-5; j_call: TRBJ1-2; clone_size: .; d_call: TRBD1; cdr3_aa: CASTHGGTGSGYTF; cdr3_nt: TGTGCCAGCACCCACGGCGGGACAGGGAGTGGCTACACCTTC
v_call: TRBV4-1; j_call: TRBJ1-6; clone_size: few; d_call: .; cdr3_aa: CASSQDGSGNSPLHF; cdr3_nt: TGCGCCAGCAGCCAAGACGGCAGCGGGAATTCACCCCTCCACTTT
v_call: TRBV6-5; j_call: TRBJ2-5; clone_size: few; d_call: TRBD1; cdr3_aa: CASSRDSGETQYF; cdr3_nt: TGTGCCAGCAGCCGGGACAGCGGAGAGACCCAGTACTTC
v_call: TRBV5-5; j_call: TRBJ1-2; clone_size: .; d_call: .; cdr3_aa: CASSLSPQGRSYGYTF; cdr3_nt: TGTGCCAGCAGCCTCTCCCCACAGGGCCGCTCCTATGGCTACACCTTC
v_call: TRBV19; j_call: TRBJ1-1; clone_size: .; d_call: TRBD1; cdr3_aa: CASSIGTVNTEAFF; cdr3_nt: TGTGCCAGTAGTATTGGGACAGTGAACACTGAAGCTTTCTTT
v_call: TRBV4-1; j_call: TRBJ1-1; clone_size: many; d_call: TRBD1; cdr3_aa: CASSQVFPDRGADTEAFF; cdr3_nt: TGCGCCAGCAGCCAAGTTTTCCCTGACAGGGGAGCGGACACTGAAGCTTTCTTT
v_call: TRBV7-2; j_call: TRBJ2-3; clone_size: .; d_call: .; cdr3_aa: CASSPDRLTDTQYF; cdr3_nt: TGTGCCAGCAGCCCGGACAGACTTACAGATACGCAGTATTTT